Presented here are 25 T cell receptor beta chains from one specimen sequenced in a study of blood T cell repertoires in COVID-19. Here immunoSEQ multiplex PCR was the method, and the copy in TCRdb shows in-frame clones only, minus some. The table lists approximately 360,000 clones, 90% of them singletons. Material: peripheral blood. These TCRs come from a man between 18 and 29 years old with active or convalescent COVID-19.

The chain recombines TRBV5-4 with TRBJ2-5; possible D gene TRBD2, 6 bases. Germline V gene data show CDR1 as SGHNT and CDR2 as YYREEE (reference sequence). The V and J ends lost 3 bases and 2 bases respectively, with 20 bases between them. The CDR3 has 17 residues. The CDR3 DNA is TGTGCCAGCAGCTCGAGCCAAGGAGGGACTTTTCAAGAGACCCAGTACTTC. This encodes CASSSSQGGTFQETQYF.

This chain links TRBV20-1 with TRBJ2-7, with TRBD2 identical over 7 bases. V trimming: 3 bases; J trimming: 7 bases; junction bases outside the gene matches: 15. The CDR3 consists of 15 residues. Germline V gives CDR1 DFQATT, CDR2 SNEGSKA (reference sequence). The DNA for the CDR3 is TGCAGTGCTAGTATTCCCAGCGGGGCCTCGGGGGAGCAGTACTTC. This translates into CSASIPSGASGEQYF.

The chain joins TRBV29-1 to TRBJ2-1, with a weak D call TRBD2 (6 bases). V lost 7 bases to trimming and J lost 7 bases, with 14 bases between them. Germline CDR1 reads SQVTM; CDR2 reads ANQGSEA. The CDR3 extends over 12 amino acids. CDR3 nucleotides: TGCAGCGGACCCGGGAGTATGAATGAGCAGTTCTTC. Its translation is CSGPGSMNEQFF.

The chain employs TRBV4-3 and TRBJ2-7, with 11 bases that match TRBD2. The V and J ends lost 0 bases and 0 bases, in that order; junction bases with no gene match: 10. Per the germline V gene, CDR1 is LGHNA and CDR2 is YSLEER. The CDR3 covers 19 residues. This chain's CDR3 is CASSQERIAGGHSSYEQYF. The DNA of the CDR3 is TGCGCCAGCAGCCAAGAAAGGATAGCGGGGGGGCATAGCTCCTACGAGCAGTACTTC.

The chain couples TRBV7-3 to TRBJ2-1, with 8 bases matching TRBD1. The CDR3 is made up of 17 amino acids. The J segment lost 1 base and the V segment lost 3 bases, leaving 8 bases of the junction unmatched. The germline CDR1 and CDR2 sequences are SGHTA and FQGTGA. In DNA form, the CDR3 reads TGTGCCAGCAGCTTTCAATGGACAGGGCTGTCCTACAATGAGCAGTTCTTC. The encoded protein is CASSFQWTGLSYNEQFF.

The chain uses TRBV6-5 and TRBJ1-1, with D unresolved. The V and J ends lost 5 bases and 1 base respectively, with 8 bases between them. This CDR3 region has 13 residues. Looked up from germline, CDR1 is MNHEY and CDR2 is SVGAGI. The chain's CDR3 is CASSTPGNTEAFF. CDR3 nucleotides: TGTGCCAGCAGTACCCCCGGGAACACTGAAGCTTTCTTT.

V is TRBV6-2 or TRBV6-3 and J is TRBJ2-3, with 9 bases matching TRBD2. Losses at the gene ends were 0 bases for V and 0 bases for J; bases not matched to a gene: 4. There are 17 residues in the CDR3. Germline loops: CDR1 MNHEY, CDR2 SVGEGT. In DNA form, the CDR3 reads TGTGCCAGCAGTTACTCAGCTAGCGGGATTAGCACAGATACGCAGTATTTT. Translated, it gives CASSYSASGISTDTQYF.

This chain connects TRBV18 to TRBJ2-1; TRBD2 matches at 8 bases. Germline CDR1 KGHSH, CDR2 LQKENI. The CDR3 loop spans 15 amino acids. Trimming at V came to 0 bases and at J to 6 bases, leaving 4 bases not matched to a gene. CDR3 sequence reads: CASSPPSAGGNEQFF. The CDR3, as DNA: TGTGCCAGCTCACCACCATCTGCGGGGGGCAATGAGCAGTTCTTC.

The genes are TRBV5-6 and TRBJ1-4; tentative D call: TRBD1 (6 bases). The length of the CDR3 is 15 residues. CDR1 is SGHDT and CDR2 is YYEEEE in the germline V gene. V lost 4 bases, J lost 6 bases, and 16 bases lay in between. The CDR3 region has the DNA TGTGCCAGCAGCGGGGCGGGGGCGCCAGATGAAAAACTGTTTTTT. It yields the protein CASSGAGAPDEKLFF.

This chain connects TRBV28 to TRBJ1-5; the match to TRBD1 covers 7 bases. J lost 4 bases, V lost 3 bases, and 6 bases had no gene match. The CDR3 length is 15 residues. CDR1 is MDHEN, CDR2 SYDVKM, per germline. CDR3 in DNA: TGTGCCAGCAGTTTTGGGCCAGGGGGTAATCAGCCCCAGCATTTT. The encoded protein is CASSFGPGGNQPQHF.

The CDR3 loop is CASSGHNQPQHF. The DNA for the CDR3 is TGTGCCAGCAGTGGGCACAATCAGCCCCAGCATTTT. The chain links TRBV27 to TRBJ1-5; no clear D gene. CDR1 MNHEY and CDR2 SMNVEV come from the germline V gene (reference sequence). There are 12 residues in the CDR3. V lost 5 bases and J 3 bases, leaving 5 bases between the germline ends.

The gene calls are TRBV29-1 and TRBJ2-1, with D hard to call. The CDR3 is made up of 13 amino acids. V was trimmed by 5 bases and J by 0 bases, leaving 8 bases between them. Germline assignment: CDR1 SQVTM and CDR2 ANQGSEA. The CDR3 sequence: CSVTQNSYNEQFF. In DNA form, the CDR3 reads TGCAGCGTTACACAGAACTCCTACAATGAGCAGTTCTTC.

V is TRBV7-3 and J is TRBJ2-3; D perhaps matches TRBD1 (6 bases). V was shortened by 5 bases and J by 6 bases, with 12 bases between the two germline ends. The CDR3 consists of 13 residues. CDR1 and CDR2 from the germline V gene are SGHTA and FQGTGA. The CDR3, as DNA: TGTGCCAGCAGCCCGTGGGGGCCGGATACGCAGTATTTT. Its protein is CASSPWGPDTQYF.

This clone was observed a single time. CDR3 sequence: CASNLLSGQGYTEAFF. The CDR3 DNA reads as TGTGCCAGCAACCTGCTTTCGGGACAGGGTTACACTGAAGCTTTCTTT. The chain combines TRBV27 with TRBJ1-1, with 9 bases lining up with TRBD1. Unmatched junction bases numbered 12, after V lost 7 bases and J lost 3 bases. This CDR3 spans 16 amino acids. Germline V gene sequence: CDR1 MNHEY, CDR2 SMNVEV (reference sequence).

V usage is TRBV7-2 and J usage is TRBJ2-3; 9 bases are shared with TRBD2. Losses at the gene ends were 5 bases for V and 3 bases for J; bases not matched to a gene: 9. The germline CDR1 and CDR2 sequences are SGHTA and FQGNSA. There are 16 residues in the CDR3. Here the CDR3 DNA reads TGTGCCAGCAGCCGGGGGGATAGCGGGAGAACAGATACGCAGTATTTT. Translation gives CASSRGDSGRTDTQYF.

The rearrangement links TRBV6-5 to TRBJ2-4; D perhaps matches TRBD2 (5 bases). With 4 bases removed from V and 0 bases from J, the gap between germline ends came to 13 bases. The germline V gene encodes CDR1 MNHEY and CDR2 SVGAGI. This CDR3 has 16 residues. This CDR3 reads CASSLGGGPAKNIQYF. CDR3 sequence (DNA): TGTGCCAGCAGTTTGGGCGGAGGACCAGCCAAAAACATTCAGTACTTC.

The chain joins TRBV6-6 to TRBJ2-1; D remains unclear. V dropped 6 bases and J dropped 5 bases, with 11 bases sitting between them. This CDR3 comprises 13 residues. Looked up from germline, CDR1 is MNHNY and CDR2 is SVGAGI (reference sequence). The CDR3 loop is CASSLGRNNEQFF. The CDR3 DNA reads TGTGCCAGCAGCCTAGGTAGGAACAATGAGCAGTTCTTC.

As for this clone: The identical CDR3 is also encoded by other nucleotide sequences in the sample. The chain couples TRBV18 to TRBJ2-7; no definite D call. Trimming stripped 3 bases from V and 3 bases from J, with 9 bases between. This CDR3 is built from 13 residues. Germline CDR1 KGHSH, CDR2 LQKENI. The CDR3 loop reads CASSPPSDYEQYF. As DNA, the CDR3 is TGTGCCAGCTCACCGCCTTCAGACTACGAGCAGTACTTC. The entire variable domain, with the rest obtained from reference TRBV18 and TRBJ2-7, is as follows: NAGVMQNPRHLVRRRGQEARLRCSPMKGHSHVYWYRQLPEEGLKFMVYLQKENIIDESGMPKERFSAEFPKEGPSILRIQQVVRGDSAAYFCASSPPSDYEQYFGPGTRLTVT.

The V and J genes are TRBV19 and TRBJ1-5; D is uncertain. Germline assignment: CDR1 LNHDA and CDR2 SQIVND (reference sequence). V was clipped by 5 bases and J by 4 bases, with 12 bases between them. The CDR3 covers 14 residues. The CDR3, as DNA: TGTGCCAGTAGTCCTGTTCCGGTGAATCAGCCCCAGCATTTT. It specifies CASSPVPVNQPQHF.

V gene TRBV7-2 combines with J gene TRBJ1-6; D not certain. V dropped 4 bases and J dropped 7 bases, with 14 bases sitting between them. The CDR3 is 15 amino acids. Germline V CDR1 and CDR2: SGHTA, FQGNSA. In DNA form, the CDR3 reads TGTGCCAGCAGCTCGGGAGACTGGACCAATTCACCCCTCCACTTT. It specifies CASSSGDWTNSPLHF.

This clone has a handful of counts. The rearrangement joins TRBV28 to TRBJ2-3; 7 bases fit TRBD1. Trimming removed 8 bases from V and 0 bases from J; junction bases left unmatched: 8. The CDR3 has 15 residues. Germline CDR1 reads MDHEN; CDR2 reads SYDVKM. CDR3: CASHRGPTSTDTQYF. CDR3 sequence (DNA): TGTGCCAGCCACAGGGGACCTACTAGCACAGATACGCAGTATTTT.

A note on this clone: The same CDR3 arises from other DNA sequences in this sample as well. This chain uses TRBV27 with TRBJ2-3, with a tentative D call TRBD2 (6 bases). V was clipped by 1 base and J by 0 bases, with 8 bases between them. The length of the CDR3 is 15 residues. Germline V gene sequence: CDR1 MNHEY, CDR2 SMNVEV (reference sequence). The DNA for the CDR3 is TGTGCCAGCAGTTTATTCGGGGGAAGCACAGATACGCAGTATTTT. It translates to CASSLFGGSTDTQYF.

This clone has only a few counts. The chain uses TRBV7-9 and TRBJ2-2; 12 positions agree with TRBD1. CDR1 is SEHNR and CDR2 is FQNEAQ in the germline V gene (reference sequence). The CDR3 is made up of 18 amino acids. J lost 0 bases, V lost 6 bases, and 8 bases had no gene match. The CDR3 nucleotides read TGTGCCAGCAGAATTCCGGGACAGGGGGCCGCGAACACCGGGGAGCTGTTTTTT. Translation gives CASRIPGQGAANTGELFF.

The V and J genes are TRBV27 and TRBJ2-1; D gene ambiguous. Germline V gene data show CDR1 as MNHEY and CDR2 as SMNVEV (reference sequence). CDR3 length equals 13 residues. Trimming removed 5 bases at V and 4 bases at J, with 9 bases between. CDR3 in DNA: TGTGCCAGCAGTCTGCAGGTATACAATGAGCAGTTCTTC. Translated, it gives CASSLQVYNEQFF.

This chain joins TRBV28 and TRBJ2-7; 9 bases match TRBD1. The junction had 5 bases not matched to a gene; V was cut back by 1 base and J by 7 bases. The CDR3 covers 14 residues. Germline V gene data show CDR1 as MDHEN and CDR2 as SYDVKM. CDR3 region: CASSLSSGTGEQYF. DNA of the CDR3: TGTGCCAGCAGTTTATCCTCCGGGACAGGGGAGCAGTACTTC.